This T cell receptor (beta chain) was sequenced during a study of blood T cell repertoires in COVID-19. The wider study: PBMCs, B-cell-depleted T cells, or T cells provided the cDNA or gDNA that made up the material.

The J segment lost 0 bases and the V segment lost 5 bases, leaving 4 bases of the junction unmatched. The CDR3 covers 16 residues. Germline V gene sequence: CDR1 SEHNR, CDR2 FQNEAQ (reference sequence). The Seattle patients, enrolled during active infection, were followed longitudinally. As originally analysed: Amplification of reference gene primers provided the estimated nucleated cell counts. TCRdb keeps only in-frame clones here, not all; method: immunoSEQ multiplex PCR. V and J calls and clone size come straight from that table; D and trimming were deduced from the DNA. The sample has some 120,000 clones; more than 75% are singletons.

The sequencing input was peripheral blood. The source of this sequence is a man aged 60 to 69 with COVID-19, enrolled during active disease. The V gene is TRBV7-9, the J gene TRBJ2-3; 11 bases map to TRBD2. CDR3 amino acids: CASSMGLAESTDTQYF. The DNA for the CDR3 is TGTGCCAGCAGCATGGGACTAGCGGAAAGCACAGATACGCAGTATTTT.